These 10 T cell receptor beta chains originate from one sample sequenced in a study of T cells in Graves' hyperthyroidism and ophthalmopathy. Amplification targeted TCR beta CDR3 regions from RNA transcripts. HTBI primers drove first-round RT-PCR of the TCR CDR3. TCRdb reprocessed the multiplex PCR reads with MiXCR, giving one entry per CDR3 protein. The sample carries roughly 300,000 distinct CDR3 sequences, roughly 18% recorded once. The material sequenced was blood. The receptor set was obtained from a woman aged 50 to 60 with Graves' hyperthyroidism.

The genes are TRBV19 and TRBJ1-1, with TRBD1 as a possible D gene (6 bases). CDR3 size: 14 residues. With 3 bases removed from V and 5 bases from J, the gap between germline ends came to 13 bases. Germline V lookup: CDR1 LNHDA, CDR2 SQIVND (reference sequence). The CDR3 region is CASSIPRGATEAFF. In DNA, the CDR3 is TGTGCCAGTAGTATCCCCCGGGGGGCTACTGAAGCTTTCTTT.

With regard to this clonotype: This may be a read error: a much more frequent sequence differs by one nucleotide. The V gene is TRBV12-3 or TRBV12-4, the J gene TRBJ1-2, with D perhaps TRBD1 (6 bases). V was shortened by 4 bases and J by 8 bases, with 14 bases between the two germline ends. The length of the CDR3 is 13 residues. Written as DNA, the CDR3 is TGTGCCAGCAGTTCAACGGGACATCGGGGCTACACCTTC. This gives the protein CASSSTGHRGYTF.

The V call is TRBV5-1, the J call TRBJ2-5; 9 bases map to TRBD2. Germline trimming cut 0 bases from V and 1 base from J; bases unmatched to any gene: 10. The CDR3 runs to 18 residues. CDR1 is SGHRS, CDR2 YFSETQ, per germline. CDR3 coding DNA: TGCGCCAGCAGCTTGGAAGCCCCCGGGACTAGCACCCAAGAGACCCAGTACTTC. Amino acids: CASSLEAPGTSTQETQYF.

This clonotype occurred a few times. The chain links TRBV19 to TRBJ1-5; D call uncertain. The CDR3 spans 16 residues. The V end was cut by 1 base, the J end by 3 bases, with 13 bases between. Germline V CDR1 and CDR2: LNHDA, SQIVND (reference sequence). CDR3 in DNA: TGTGCCAGTAGTATAGGGTACTATGTAAACAATCAGCCCCAGCATTTT. This translates into CASSIGYYVNNQPQHF.

This clonotype showed up many times. The chain combines TRBV20-1 with TRBJ2-1; a possible D gene is TRBD1 (6 bases). V lost 0 bases and J 6 bases, leaving 9 bases between the germline ends. Germline CDR1 is DFQATT and CDR2 is SNEGSKA (reference sequence). This CDR3 comprises 13 residues. The CDR3 region has the DNA TGCAGTGCTAGAGAGGACAGCTCCAATGAGCAGTTCTTC. Residues: CSAREDSSNEQFF.

The V and J genes are TRBV20-1 and TRBJ2-4; 7 nucleotides agree with TRBD1. Germline CDR1 reads DFQATT; CDR2 reads SNEGSKA (reference sequence). The CDR3 spans 17 residues. With V trimmed by 0 bases and J by 6 bases, 14 bases remained unmatched. The CDR3 DNA reads TGCAGTGCTAGAGATCGAAATACAGGGGACATTTCAAACATTCAGTACTTC. Its translation: CSARDRNTGDISNIQYF.

This clonotype has only a few counts. The rearrangement uses TRBV6-1 and TRBJ2-1, with 8 bases fitting TRBD2. CDR1 is MNHNS and CDR2 is SASEGT in the germline V gene. V shed 7 bases, J shed 7 bases, and the junction held 9 bases outside the gene matches. The CDR3 is 14 residues long. The CDR3 DNA follows: TGTGCCAGCAATGGTCTAGCGGGTCGAAATGAGCAGTTCTTC. Amino acid sequence: CASNGLAGRNEQFF.

The rearrangement uses TRBV28 and TRBJ1-3; a possible D gene is TRBD1 (5 bases). Looked up from germline, CDR1 is MDHEN and CDR2 is SYDVKM. This CDR3 has 13 amino acids. With 7 bases removed from V and 0 bases from J, the gap between germline ends came to 7 bases. The CDR3 sequence is CASNRPSGNTIYF. Here the CDR3 DNA reads TGTGCCAGCAACAGGCCCTCTGGAAACACCATATATTTT.

There are many counts of this clonotype. J is TRBJ2-7 and V is TRBV12-3 or TRBV12-4; D is undetermined. V was clipped by 6 bases and J by 2 bases, with 11 bases between them. CDR3 length equals 13 residues. Here the CDR3 reads CASSSGPTYEQYV. CDR3 bases: TGTGCCAGCAGCTCCGGGCCCACCTACGAGCAGTACGTC.

Only a few counts were recorded for this clonotype. This chain joins TRBV7-9 and TRBJ2-2, with no clear D. This CDR3 is built from 15 residues. Per the germline V gene, CDR1 is SEHNR and CDR2 is FQNEAQ (reference sequence). The V end was cut by 2 bases, the J end by 5 bases, with 12 bases between. CDR3 nucleotide sequence: TGTGCCAGCAGCTTATCGGTGGGAAATACCGGGGAGCTGTTTTTT. This encodes CASSLSVGNTGELFF.